This T cell receptor (beta chain) was recorded in a study of CD4 T cells in relation to SARS-CoV-2 and coronaviruses. For the study at large: A couple of subjects were Hispanic; patients were 7 or 8 males and a few females. Crossreactive spike epitopes shared across donors were mapped to their HLA restriction.

As regards this clone: The antigen remains undetermined.

Clones were sequenced by immunoSEQ multiplex PCR, and TCRdb holds only the in-frame ones, with some missing. The sample contains 41,000 or so clones, 82% of which appear only once. Germline CDR1 and CDR2: LGHNT and FRNRAP. The CDR3 runs 15 residues. V was trimmed by 0 bases and J by 6 bases, leaving 11 bases between them. J is TRBJ1-4 and V is TRBV12-5; D is unclear. This receptor was taken from an adult with COVID-19. The sample was naive CD4+ T cells from PBMCs, cultured in vitro. The subset here: naive CD4+ T cells isolated by negative enrichment. The CDR3 loop reads CASGLVGSLDEKLFF. The CDR3 DNA follows: TGTGCTAGTGGTTTGGTAGGGAGTCTGGATGAAAAACTGTTTTTT.